These 14 T cell receptor beta chains were all obtained from the same sample, sequenced in a study of cytomegalovirus exposure and HLA in healthy donors (dated by TCRdb to the late 2010s). The method was the immunoSEQ multiplex PCR assay. The clones in this table, taken by TCRdb from immuneACCESS, are in-frame only. Not every clone is retained; where verified, under half of the shortfall comes from an unresolved V gene, and the cause of the rest is unknown. Recorded for this sample are about 160,000 clones; just under 90% of them occurred a single time. 4% to 5% of the sample belongs to the ten largest clones. The sequencing sample was made of PBMCs. The receptors come from a man aged 18-30 years in good health and CMV-seropositive.

V and J are TRBV5-5 and TRBJ2-1, with TRBD2 as a possible D gene (6 bases). The CDR3 runs 16 residues. CDR1 and CDR2 from the germline V gene are SGHKS and YYEKEE (reference sequence). The germline V and J ends were trimmed by 1 base and 4 bases, with 15 bases remaining between them. The CDR3 is CASSLLFSGVYNEQFF. CDR3 in DNA: TGTGCCAGCAGCTTGTTGTTCTCGGGAGTTTACAATGAGCAGTTCTTC. Full variable domain (remainder filled in from reference TRBV5-5 and TRBJ2-1): DAGVTQSPTHLIKTRGQQVTLRCSPISGHKSVSWYQQVLGQGPQFIFQYYEKEERGRGNFPDRFSARQFPNYSSELNVNALLLGDSALYLCASSLLFSGVYNEQFFGPGTRLTVL.

V and J are TRBV7-2 and TRBJ2-7, with TRBD2 as a possible D gene (6 bases). The CDR3 is 17 amino acids. Trimming removed 4 bases at V and 2 bases at J, with 21 bases between. Germline CDR1 is SGHTA and CDR2 is FQGNSA. The CDR3 region has the DNA TGTGCCAGCAGCTCAAGGGAGATTAGCGGAACTGCCTACGAGCAGTACTTC. It encodes CASSSREISGTAYEQYF.

The chain is built from TRBV19 and TRBJ1-4; no clear D gene. Between the trimmed V and J ends, which lost 6 bases and 1 base, there was a span of 12 bases. The CDR3 is 15 amino acids. Germline V gives CDR1 LNHDA, CDR2 SQIVND (reference sequence). CDR3 loop: CASSIHGRTNEKLFF. In DNA form, the CDR3 reads TGTGCCAGTAGCATCCATGGTAGAACTAATGAAAAACTGTTTTTT.

This chain links TRBV27 with TRBJ2-7; the D is unclear. V was trimmed by 4 bases and J by 0 bases, leaving 16 bases between them. Germline V gives CDR1 MNHEY, CDR2 SMNVEV (reference sequence). This CDR3 contains 16 residues. CDR3 nucleotides: TGTGCCAGCAGTTCAGCCTTGGGCCCGTCCTCCTACGAGCAGTACTTC. Protein: CASSSALGPSSYEQYF.

The rearrangement links TRBV7-8 to TRBJ1-2, with D unresolved. Deletions cut 0 bases from V and 0 bases from J, with 11 bases between. Germline CDR1 SGHVS, CDR2 FQNEAQ. The CDR3 consists of 16 residues. CDR3 in amino acids: CASSLAQPSPNYGYTF. DNA of the CDR3: TGTGCCAGCAGCTTAGCGCAGCCTAGCCCTAACTATGGCTACACCTTC.

The V and J genes are TRBV5-1 and TRBJ1-2; maybe TRBD1 (6 bases). V lost 4 bases and J 3 bases, leaving 19 bases between the germline ends. The germline gives CDR1 SGHRS, CDR2 YFSETQ. This CDR3 comprises 16 residues. The CDR3 spells CASSREPGELDYGYTF. The CDR3 DNA reads TGCGCCAGCAGCCGAGAACCAGGGGAATTGGACTATGGCTACACCTTC.

V usage is TRBV4-1 and J usage is TRBJ2-1; 16 bases agree with TRBD2. Unmatched junction bases numbered 7, after V lost 3 bases and J lost 5 bases. Germline lookup yields CDR1 MGHRA and CDR2 YSYEKL. The CDR3 extends over 18 amino acids. The CDR3 DNA is TGCGCCAGCAGCCAGGGACTAGCGGGAGGGCCCAGGAACAATGAGCAGTTCTTC. It translates to CASSQGLAGGPRNNEQFF.

CDR3 coding DNA: TGCGCCAGCAGCCAAGATTACCCGGACCCAAGGAGGGAGCAGTACTTC. Residues: CASSQDYPDPRREQYF. This chain uses TRBV4-1 with TRBJ2-7; D might be TRBD2 (5 bases). This CDR3 contains 16 residues. Germline lookup yields CDR1 MGHRA and CDR2 YSYEKL. Trimming took off 0 bases at V and 7 bases at J, with 19 bases between the two ends.

The chain couples TRBV4-1 to TRBJ2-7; 9 bases align to TRBD1. V lost 0 bases, J lost 3 bases, and 12 bases stayed unmatched. Germline values: CDR1 MGHRA, CDR2 YSYEKL. CDR3 size: 18 residues. CDR3 protein: CASSQEGQGKGLVYEQYF. The DNA for the CDR3 is TGCGCCAGCAGCCAAGAGGGACAGGGAAAGGGACTTGTCTACGAGCAGTACTTC.

V is TRBV5-4 and J is TRBJ2-1; a possible D gene is TRBD2 (6 bases). V was clipped by 4 bases and J by 0 bases, with 11 bases between them. The CDR3 is made up of 15 amino acids. CDR1 is SGHNT, CDR2 YYREEE, per germline (reference sequence). Here the CDR3 reads CASSPSVLSYNEQFF. In DNA form, the CDR3 reads TGTGCCAGCAGCCCTAGCGTCCTCTCCTACAATGAGCAGTTCTTC.

This chain connects TRBV15 to TRBJ2-1; 10 bases fit TRBD2. The CDR3 has 17 residues. Germline loops: CDR1 LNHNV, CDR2 YYDKDF (reference sequence). V shed 0 bases, J shed 6 bases, and the junction held 8 bases outside the gene matches. The CDR3 loop is CATSRESSGRAFNEQFF. In nucleotides, the CDR3 is TGTGCCACCAGCAGAGAGTCCAGCGGGAGGGCTTTCAATGAGCAGTTCTTC.

The chain employs TRBV9 and TRBJ1-3; 8 nucleotides line up with TRBD1. Germline loops: CDR1 SGDLS, CDR2 YYNGEE. The CDR3 runs 15 residues. With V trimmed by 2 bases and J by 4 bases, 5 bases remained unmatched. CDR3 nucleotides: TGTGCCAGCAGCGTCAGGACAGGGCAGGGAAACACCATATATTTT. Its protein is CASSVRTGQGNTIYF.

This clone was observed a handful of times. The chain employs TRBV28 and TRBJ1-2; D is ambiguous. CDR1 is MDHEN, CDR2 SYDVKM, per germline. The CDR3 is 12 residues long. V dropped 6 bases and J dropped 4 bases, with 9 bases sitting between them. The CDR3 DNA sequence: TGTGCCAGCAGCCAACAGAGCTATGGCTACACCTTC. Amino acid sequence: CASSQQSYGYTF.

The rearrangement uses TRBV6-1 and TRBJ2-5; D is undetermined. The germline V and J ends were trimmed by 3 bases and 2 bases, with 4 bases remaining between them. Germline V lookup: CDR1 MNHNS, CDR2 SASEGT. This CDR3 is 12 amino acids long. The CDR3 reads CASSEYQETQYF. The CDR3 region has the DNA TGTGCCAGCAGTGAGTATCAAGAGACCCAGTACTTC.